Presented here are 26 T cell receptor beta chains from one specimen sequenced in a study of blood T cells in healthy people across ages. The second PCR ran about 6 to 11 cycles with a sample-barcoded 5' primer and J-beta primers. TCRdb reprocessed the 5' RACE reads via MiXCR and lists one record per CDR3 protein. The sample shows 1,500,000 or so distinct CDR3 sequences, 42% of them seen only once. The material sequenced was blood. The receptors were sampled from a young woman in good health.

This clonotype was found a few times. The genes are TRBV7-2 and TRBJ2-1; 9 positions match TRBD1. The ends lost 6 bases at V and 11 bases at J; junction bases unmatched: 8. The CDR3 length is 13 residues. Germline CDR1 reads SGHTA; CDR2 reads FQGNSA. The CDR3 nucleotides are TGTGCCAGCAGACCCCCCACAGGGGGCAAGCAGTTCTTC. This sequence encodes CASRPPTGGKQFF.

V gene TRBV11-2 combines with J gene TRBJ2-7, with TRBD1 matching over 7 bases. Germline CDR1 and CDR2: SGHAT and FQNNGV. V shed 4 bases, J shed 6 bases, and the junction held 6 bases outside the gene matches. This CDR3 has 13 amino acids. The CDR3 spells CASSSDRAGEQYF. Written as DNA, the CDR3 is TGTGCCAGCAGCTCCGACAGGGCTGGCGAGCAGTACTTC.

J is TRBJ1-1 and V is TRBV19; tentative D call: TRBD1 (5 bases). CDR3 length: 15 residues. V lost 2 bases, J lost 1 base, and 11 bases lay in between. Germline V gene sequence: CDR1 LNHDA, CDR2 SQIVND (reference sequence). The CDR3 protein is CASSITGASNTEAFF. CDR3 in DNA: TGTGCCAGTAGTATAACAGGAGCGTCGAACACTGAAGCTTTCTTT. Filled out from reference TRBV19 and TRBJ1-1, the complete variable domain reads DGGITQSPKYLFRKEGQNVTLSCEQNLNHDAMYWYRQDPGQGLRLIYYSQIVNDFQKGDIAEGYSVSREKKESFPLTVTSAQKNPTAFYLCASSITGASNTEAFFGQGTRLTVV.

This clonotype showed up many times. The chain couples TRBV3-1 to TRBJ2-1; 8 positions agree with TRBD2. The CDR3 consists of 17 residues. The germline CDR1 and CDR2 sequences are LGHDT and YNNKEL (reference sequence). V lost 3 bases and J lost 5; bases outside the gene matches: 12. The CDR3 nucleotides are TGTGCCAGCAGCCATCAACTAGCGGCTCAAGGGAACAATGAGCAGTTCTTC. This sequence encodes CASSHQLAAQGNNEQFF.

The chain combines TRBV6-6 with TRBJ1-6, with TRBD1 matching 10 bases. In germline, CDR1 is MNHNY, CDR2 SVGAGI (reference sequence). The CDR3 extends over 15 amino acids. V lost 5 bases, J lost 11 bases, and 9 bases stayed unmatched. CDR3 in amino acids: CASSPRTGGEAPLHF. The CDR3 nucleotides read TGTGCCAGCAGTCCGCGGACAGGGGGGGAAGCACCCCTCCACTTT.

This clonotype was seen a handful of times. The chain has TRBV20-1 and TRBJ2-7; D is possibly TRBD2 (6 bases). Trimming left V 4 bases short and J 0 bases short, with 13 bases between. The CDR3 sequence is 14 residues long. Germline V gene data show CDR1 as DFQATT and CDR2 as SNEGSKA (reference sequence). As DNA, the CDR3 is TGCAGTGCTACCCACGGCGGGGACTCCTACGAGCAGTACTTC. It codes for CSATHGGDSYEQYF.

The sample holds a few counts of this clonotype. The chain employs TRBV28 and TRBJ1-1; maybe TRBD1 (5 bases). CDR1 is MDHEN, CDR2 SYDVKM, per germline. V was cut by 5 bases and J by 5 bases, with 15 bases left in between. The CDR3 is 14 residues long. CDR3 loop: CASSILGGGTEAFF. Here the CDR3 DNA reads TGTGCCAGCAGTATCCTCGGGGGGGGTACTGAAGCTTTCTTT.

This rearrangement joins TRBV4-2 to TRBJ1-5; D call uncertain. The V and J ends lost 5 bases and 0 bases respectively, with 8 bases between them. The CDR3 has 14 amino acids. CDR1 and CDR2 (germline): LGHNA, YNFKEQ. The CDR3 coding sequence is TGTGCCAGCAGCGCCGGGGTTAGCAATCAGCCCCAGCATTTT. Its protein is CASSAGVSNQPQHF.

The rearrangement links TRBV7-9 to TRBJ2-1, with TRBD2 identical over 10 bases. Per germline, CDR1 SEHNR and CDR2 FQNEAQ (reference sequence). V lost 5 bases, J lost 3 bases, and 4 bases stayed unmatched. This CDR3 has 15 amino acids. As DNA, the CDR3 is TGTGCCAGCAGCCCCTGGACTAGCGGCTACAATGAGCAGTTCTTC. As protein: CASSPWTSGYNEQFF.

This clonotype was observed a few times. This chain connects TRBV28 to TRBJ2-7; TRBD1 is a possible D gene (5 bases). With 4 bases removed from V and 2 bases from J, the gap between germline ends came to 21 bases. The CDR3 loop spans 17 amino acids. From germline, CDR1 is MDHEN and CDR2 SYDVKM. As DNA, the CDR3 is TGTGCCAGCAGTTCCCCAAGACAGCCACTTAAGACCTACGAGCAGTACTTC. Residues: CASSSPRQPLKTYEQYF.

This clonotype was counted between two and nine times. The CDR3 DNA is TGTGCCAGCAGCTCAATCGGATACGGGAAGGGCCCTAACACTGAAGCTTTCTTT. This codes for CASSSIGYGKGPNTEAFF. The chain recombines TRBV7-9 with TRBJ1-1, with D uncertain. V lost 4 bases and J lost 2, with 23 bases in between. This CDR3 is built from 18 residues. In germline, CDR1 is SEHNR, CDR2 FQNEAQ (reference sequence).

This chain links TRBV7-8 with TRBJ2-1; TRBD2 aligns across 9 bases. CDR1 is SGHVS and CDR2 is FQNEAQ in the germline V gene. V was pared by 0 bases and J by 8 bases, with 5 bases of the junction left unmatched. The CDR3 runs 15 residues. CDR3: CASSLAGLAFYEQFF. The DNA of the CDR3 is TGTGCCAGCAGCTTAGCGGGACTAGCTTTCTATGAGCAGTTCTTC.

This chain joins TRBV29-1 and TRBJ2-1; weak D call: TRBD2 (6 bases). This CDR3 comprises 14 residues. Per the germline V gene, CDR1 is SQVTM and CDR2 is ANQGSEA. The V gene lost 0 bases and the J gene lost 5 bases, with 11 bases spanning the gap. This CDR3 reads CSVEEGDFDNEQFF. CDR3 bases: TGCAGCGTTGAAGAAGGGGACTTCGACAATGAGCAGTTCTTC.

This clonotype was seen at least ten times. DNA of the CDR3: TGTGCCAGCAGCCAAGGGTCCGGGAAGCAGGAGACCCAGTACTTC. Its translation is CASSQGSGKQETQYF. This chain joins TRBV14 and TRBJ2-5, with D possibly TRBD2 on 5 matching bases. This CDR3 spans 15 amino acids. Deletions cut 1 base from V and 5 bases from J, with 14 bases between. Germline assignment: CDR1 SGHDN and CDR2 FVKESK. Based on the CDR3 plus reference TRBV14 and TRBJ2-5, the full variable domain is EAGVTQFPSHSVIEKGQTVTLRCDPISGHDNLYWYRRVMGKEIKFLLHFVKESKQDESGMPNNRFLAERTGGTYSTLKVQPAELEDSGVYFCASSQGSGKQETQYFGPGTRLLVL.

The CDR3 sequence is CASAPPGSETQYF. CDR3 DNA: TGTGCTAGTGCTCCCCCAGGGTCGGAGACCCAGTACTTC. This chain joins TRBV12-5 and TRBJ2-5; the D gene is possibly TRBD1 (5 bases). The CDR3 length is 13 residues. Looked up from germline, CDR1 is LGHNT and CDR2 is FRNRAP. V was clipped by 7 bases and J by 5 bases, with 14 bases between them. The variable domain in full, with the rest retrieved from reference TRBV12-5 and TRBJ2-5, is DARVTQTPRHKVTEMGQEVTMRCQPILGHNTVFWYRQTMMQGLELLAYFRNRAPLDDSGMPKDRFSAEMPDATLATLKIQPSEPRDSAVYFCASAPPGSETQYFGPGTRLLVL.

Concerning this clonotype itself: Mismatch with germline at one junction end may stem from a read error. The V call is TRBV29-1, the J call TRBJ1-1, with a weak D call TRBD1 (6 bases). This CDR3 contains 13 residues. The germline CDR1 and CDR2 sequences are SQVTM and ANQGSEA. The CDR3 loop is CSAHRDMNTETFF. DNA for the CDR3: TGCAGCGCCCACAGGGACATGAACACTGAAACTTTCTTT.

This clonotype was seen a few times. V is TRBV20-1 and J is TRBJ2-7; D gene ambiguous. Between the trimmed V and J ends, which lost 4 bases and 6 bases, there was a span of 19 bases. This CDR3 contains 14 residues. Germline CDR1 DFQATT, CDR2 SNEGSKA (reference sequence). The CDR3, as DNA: TGCAGTGCTAAAGGACCCCTACTCGGTGTCGAGCAGTACTTC. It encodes CSAKGPLLGVEQYF.

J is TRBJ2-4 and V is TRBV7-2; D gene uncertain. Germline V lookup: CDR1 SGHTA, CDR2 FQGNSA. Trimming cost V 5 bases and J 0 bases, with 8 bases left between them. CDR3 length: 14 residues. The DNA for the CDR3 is TGTGCCAGCAGCGTAACTTTAGCCAAAAACATTCAGTACTTC. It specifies CASSVTLAKNIQYF.

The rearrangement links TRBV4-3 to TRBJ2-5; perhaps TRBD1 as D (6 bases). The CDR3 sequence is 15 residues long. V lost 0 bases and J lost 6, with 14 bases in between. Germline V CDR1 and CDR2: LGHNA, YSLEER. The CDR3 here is CASSQDRIRGQTQYF. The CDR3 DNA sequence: TGCGCCAGCAGCCAAGATCGGATCAGGGGCCAGACCCAGTACTTC.

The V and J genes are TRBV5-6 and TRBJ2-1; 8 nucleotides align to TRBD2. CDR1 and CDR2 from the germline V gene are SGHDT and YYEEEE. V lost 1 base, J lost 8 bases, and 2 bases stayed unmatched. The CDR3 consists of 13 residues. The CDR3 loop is CASSLISGDEQFF. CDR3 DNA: TGTGCCAGCAGCTTGATTAGCGGGGATGAGCAGTTCTTC.

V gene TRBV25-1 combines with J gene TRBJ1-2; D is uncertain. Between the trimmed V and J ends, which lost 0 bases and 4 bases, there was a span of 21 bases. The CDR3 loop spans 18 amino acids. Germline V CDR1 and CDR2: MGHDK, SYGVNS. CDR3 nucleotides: TGTGCCAGCAGTGAATATGGTTCAAAAGGACTAACTCCCTATGGCTACACCTTC. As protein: CASSEYGSKGLTPYGYTF.

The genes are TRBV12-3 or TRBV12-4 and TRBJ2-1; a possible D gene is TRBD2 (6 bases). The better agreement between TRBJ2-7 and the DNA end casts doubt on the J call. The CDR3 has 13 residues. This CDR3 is CASREMEGNEQYF. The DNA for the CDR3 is TGTGCCAGCAGGGAGATGGAGGGGAATGAGCAGTACTTC.

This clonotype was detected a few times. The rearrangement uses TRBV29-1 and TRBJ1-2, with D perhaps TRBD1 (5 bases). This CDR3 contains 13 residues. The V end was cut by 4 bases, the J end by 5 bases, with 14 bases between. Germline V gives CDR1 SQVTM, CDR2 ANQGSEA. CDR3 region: CSVGGRAEYGYTF. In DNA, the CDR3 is TGCAGCGTTGGAGGCAGGGCTGAGTATGGCTACACCTTC.

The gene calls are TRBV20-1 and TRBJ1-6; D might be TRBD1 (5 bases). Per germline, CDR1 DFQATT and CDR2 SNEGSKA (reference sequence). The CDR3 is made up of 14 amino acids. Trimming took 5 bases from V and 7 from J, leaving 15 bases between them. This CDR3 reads CSAPSGASNSPLHF. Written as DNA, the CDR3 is TGCAGTGCTCCGTCCGGGGCCTCAAATTCACCCCTCCACTTT.

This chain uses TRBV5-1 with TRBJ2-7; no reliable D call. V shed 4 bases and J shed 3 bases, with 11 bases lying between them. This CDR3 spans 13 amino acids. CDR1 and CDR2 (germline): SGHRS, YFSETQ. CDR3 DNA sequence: TGCGCCAGCAGCCCGCAGACGGTCTACGAGCAGTACTTC. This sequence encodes CASSPQTVYEQYF.

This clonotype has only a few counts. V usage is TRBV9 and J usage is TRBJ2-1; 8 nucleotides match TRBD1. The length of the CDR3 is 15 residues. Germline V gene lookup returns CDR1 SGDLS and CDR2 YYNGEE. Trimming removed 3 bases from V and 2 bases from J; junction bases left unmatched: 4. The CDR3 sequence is CASSARQGTYNEQFF. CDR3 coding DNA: TGTGCCAGCAGCGCACGACAGGGGACCTACAATGAGCAGTTCTTC.